This T cell receptor (beta chain) was obtained from a study of blood T cell repertoires in COVID-19. Sequencing was performed with immunoSEQ multiplex PCR; in TCRdb, only in-frame clones are kept and a portion is missing. The sample yields about 230,000 clones, approximately 83% seen once. This CDR3 region has 14 residues. Trimming left V 1 base short and J 5 bases short, with 11 bases between. Germline assignment: CDR1 SGDLS and CDR2 YYNGEE. The TCR sequence derives from a middle-aged man with acute or convalescent COVID-19. The rearrangement joins TRBV9 to TRBJ2-3; TRBD2 is a possible D gene (6 bases). The sample consisted of peripheral blood. CDR3 bases: TGTGCCAGCAGCGTATCATTAGCGGAAGATACGCAGTATTTT. As protein: CASSVSLAEDTQYF. The entire variable domain, with the rest obtained from reference TRBV9 and TRBJ2-3, is as follows: DSGVTQTPKHLITATGQRVTLRCSPRSGDLSVYWYQQSLDQGLQFLIQYYNGEERAKGNILERFSAQQFPDLHSELNLSSLELGDSALYFCASSVSLAEDTQYFGPGTRLTVL.